The TCR beta chain under discussion was sequenced for a study of T cells in Graves' hyperthyroidism and ophthalmopathy. Germline CDR1 reads SNHLY; CDR2 reads FYNNEI. The CDR3 runs 14 residues. Trimming took off 4 bases at V and 6 bases at J, with 16 bases between the two ends. TCR beta CDR3 sequences were amplified from RNA transcripts. The primer set for the first-round RT-PCR of the TCR CDR3 was HTBI. MiXCR, run by TCRdb on the multiplex PCR reads, gives a single entry per CDR3 protein. Of about 250,000 distinct CDR3 sequences listed, approximately 25% are singletons. Uncontrolled infection, other autoimmune disease, pregnancy or lactation disqualified patients from enrolment. Orbital computed tomography, thyroid ultrasound, serum thyroxine and TRAb, and clinical symptoms together informed the diagnoses. It was around 11 ml of fresh peripheral blood that supplied the PBMCs. There are a few counts of this clonotype. A much larger clone sits a single nucleotide away, making a read error possible.

Sequenced sample: blood. The chain employs TRBV2 and TRBJ2-7, with D possibly TRBD2 on 6 matching bases. The TCR was taken from a woman in her thirties or forties with Graves' ophthalmopathy. CDR3 nucleotide sequence: TGTGCCAGCAGTGCCAGGGACGTGGGAGGCGAGCAGTACTTC. Residues: CASSARDVGGEQYF.